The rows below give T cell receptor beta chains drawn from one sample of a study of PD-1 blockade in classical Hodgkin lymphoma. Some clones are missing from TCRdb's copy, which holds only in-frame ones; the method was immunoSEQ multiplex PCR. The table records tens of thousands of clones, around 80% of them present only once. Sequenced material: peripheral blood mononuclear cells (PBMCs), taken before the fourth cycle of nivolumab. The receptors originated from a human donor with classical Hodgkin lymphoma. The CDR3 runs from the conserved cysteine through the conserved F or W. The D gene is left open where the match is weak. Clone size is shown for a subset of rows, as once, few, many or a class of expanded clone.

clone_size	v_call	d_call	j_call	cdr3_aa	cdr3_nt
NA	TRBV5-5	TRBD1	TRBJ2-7	CASSLGDRGRREQYF	TGTGCCAGCAGCTTGGGGGACAGGGGGCGGCGGGAGCAGTACTTC
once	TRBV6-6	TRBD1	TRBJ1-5	CASSYPRTGGNQPQHF	TGTGCCAGCAGTTACCCTCGGACAGGGGGCAATCAGCCCCAGCATTTT
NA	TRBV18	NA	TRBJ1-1	CASSPPNTGNTEAFF	TGTGCCAGCTCACCACCGAATACAGGGAACACTGAAGCTTTCTTT
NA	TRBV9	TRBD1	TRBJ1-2	CASSASGQTSAYGYTF	TGTGCCAGCAGCGCGTCGGGACAGACATCTGCCTATGGCTACACCTTC
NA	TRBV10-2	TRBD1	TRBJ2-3	CASSGTGGRTDTQYF	TGCGCCAGCAGCGGGACAGGGGGGCGAACAGATACGCAGTATTTT
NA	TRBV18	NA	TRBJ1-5	CASSDSRGPYSNQPQHF	TGTGCCAGCTCAGACAGTAGGGGTCCTTATAGCAATCAGCCCCAGCATTTT
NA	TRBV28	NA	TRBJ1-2	CASSLGQFDGYTF	TGTGCCAGCAGTTTAGGGCAGTTCGATGGCTACACCTTC
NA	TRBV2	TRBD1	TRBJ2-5	CASRGTGGTARETQYF	TGTGCCAGCAGGGGAACAGGGGGCACGGCCCGTGAGACCCAGTACTTC
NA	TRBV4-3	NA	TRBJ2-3	CASSPGTGVSTDTQYF	TGCGCCAGCAGCCCCGGGACGGGAGTGAGCACAGATACGCAGTATTTT
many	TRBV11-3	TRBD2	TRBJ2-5	CASSLGGLAGEVYETQYF	TGTGCCAGCAGCTTAGGCGGACTAGCGGGAGAGGTATATGAGACCCAGTACTTC
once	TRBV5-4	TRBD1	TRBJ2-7	CASSLDGTGGREQYF	TGTGCCAGCAGCTTGGATGGGACAGGGGGGAGGGAGCAGTACTTC
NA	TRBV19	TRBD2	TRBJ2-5	CASSILAGAGGETQYF	TGTGCCAGTAGTATACTAGCGGGGGCCGGCGGGGAGACCCAGTACTTC
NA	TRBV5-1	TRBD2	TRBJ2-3	CASSPGTSGINSDTQYF	TGCGCCAGCAGCCCGGGGACTAGCGGGATAAACTCAGATACGCAGTATTTT
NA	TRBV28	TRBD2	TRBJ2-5	CASRPSSGRQETQYF	TGTGCCAGCAGGCCATCTAGCGGGAGGCAAGAGACCCAGTACTTC
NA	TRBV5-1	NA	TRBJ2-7	CASSLDLSLPNSYEQYF	TGCGCCAGCAGCCTGGACCTCTCGCTGCCGAATTCCTACGAGCAGTACTTC
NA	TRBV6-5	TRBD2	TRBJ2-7	CASRGTSGGSYEQYF	TGTGCCAGCAGGGGGACTAGCGGGGGCTCCTACGAGCAGTACTTC
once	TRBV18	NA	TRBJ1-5	CASSPGPSNQPQHF	TGTGCCAGCTCACCAGGGCCGAGCAATCAGCCCCAGCATTTT
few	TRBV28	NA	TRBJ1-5	CASSTGTTQPQHF	TGTGCCAGCAGTACTGGGACCACTCAGCCCCAGCATTTT
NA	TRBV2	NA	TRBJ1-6	CASRGDGAGSPLHF	TGTGCCAGCAGGGGGGATGGGGCCGGGTCACCCCTCCACTTT
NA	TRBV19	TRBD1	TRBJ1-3	CASSRGQISGNTIYF	TGTGCCAGTAGTAGGGGACAGATCTCTGGAAACACCATATATTTT
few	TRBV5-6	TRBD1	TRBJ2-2	CASSLAGTGHTGELFF	TGTGCCAGCAGCTTGGCCGGGACAGGGCACACCGGGGAGCTGTTTTTT
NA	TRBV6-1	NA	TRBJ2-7	CASSEVQGTYEQYF	TGTGCCAGCAGTGAAGTCCAGGGGACTTACGAGCAGTACTTC
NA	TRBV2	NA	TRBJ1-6	CASSETDGRNSPLHF	TGTGCCAGCAGTGAGACGGACGGAAGAAATTCACCCCTCCACTTT
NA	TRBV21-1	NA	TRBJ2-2	CASSKGGVLSAGGPVYTGELFF	TGTGCCAGCAGCAAAGGTGGCGTTTTGTCTGCAGGGGGTCCGGTGTACACCGGGGAGCTGTTTTTT
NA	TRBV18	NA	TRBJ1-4	CASSSRQTNEKLFF	TGTGCCAGCTCATCCAGGCAGACTAATGAAAAACTGTTTTTT
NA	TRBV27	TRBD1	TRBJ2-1	CASSMLGTDYNEQFF	TGTGCCAGCAGTATGCTAGGGACAGACTACAATGAGCAGTTCTTC
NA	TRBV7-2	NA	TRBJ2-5	CASSLEIGLPLYQETQYF	TGTGCCAGCAGCTTAGAGATCGGGCTACCCTTGTACCAAGAGACCCAGTACTTC
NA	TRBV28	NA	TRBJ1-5	CASSLRQPQHF	TGTGCCAGCAGTTTACGTCAGCCCCAGCATTTT
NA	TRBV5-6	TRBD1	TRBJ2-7	CASSLALRGQGNEQYF	TGTGCCAGCAGCTTGGCCCTTCGGGGACAGGGTAACGAGCAGTACTTC
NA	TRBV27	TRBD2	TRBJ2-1	CASSWTSGSYNEQFF	TGTGCCAGCAGTTGGACTAGCGGCTCCTACAATGAGCAGTTCTTC
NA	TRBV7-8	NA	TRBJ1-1	CASSSLAGYNTEAFF	TGTGCCAGCAGCTCGCTAGCAGGGTATAACACTGAAGCTTTCTTT
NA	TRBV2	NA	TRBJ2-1	CASSFRTNNEQFF	TGTGCCAGCAGCTTCCGGACCAACAATGAGCAGTTCTTC
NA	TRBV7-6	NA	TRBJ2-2	CASSSQDTGELFF	TGTGCCAGCAGCTCCCAGGACACCGGGGAGCTGTTTTTT
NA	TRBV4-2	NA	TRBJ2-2	CASSQVQGSGELFF	TGTGCCAGCAGCCAAGTCCAGGGATCCGGGGAGCTGTTTTTT
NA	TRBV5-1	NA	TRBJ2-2	CASSFVLTGELFF	TGCGCCAGCAGCTTCGTCCTCACCGGGGAGCTGTTTTTT
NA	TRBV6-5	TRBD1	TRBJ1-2	CASSYSPRGNYGYTF	TGTGCCAGCAGTTACAGTCCCAGGGGGAACTATGGCTACACCTTC
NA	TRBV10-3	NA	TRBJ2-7	CATGQTYEQYF	TGTGCCACCGGACAGACCTACGAGCAGTACTTC
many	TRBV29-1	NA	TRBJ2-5	CSVLLGAQGSQETQYF	TGCAGCGTTCTACTGGGAGCGCAGGGATCTCAAGAGACCCAGTACTTC
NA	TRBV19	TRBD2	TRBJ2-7	CASSIGLAGGNEQYF	TGTGCCAGTAGTATAGGACTAGCGGGAGGAAACGAGCAGTACTTC
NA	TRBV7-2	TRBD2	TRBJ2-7	CASSYKGTSGNEQYF	TGTGCCAGCAGCTACAAGGGGACTAGCGGGAACGAGCAGTACTTC
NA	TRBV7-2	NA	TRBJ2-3	CASSSQGVGTDTQYF	TGTGCCAGCAGCTCCCAGGGAGTTGGGACAGATACGCAGTATTTT
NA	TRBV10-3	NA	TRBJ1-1	CAISEGESGLF	TGTGCCATCAGTGAGGGCGAATCGGGCCTATTT
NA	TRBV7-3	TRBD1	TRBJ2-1	CASSLAPLGQGLGNEQFF	TGTGCCAGCAGCTTGGCTCCATTGGGACAGGGCTTAGGCAATGAGCAGTTCTTC
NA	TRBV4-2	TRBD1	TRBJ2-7	CASSRRQGLFNEQYF	TGTGCCAGCAGCCGCCGACAGGGGTTGTTTAACGAGCAGTACTTC
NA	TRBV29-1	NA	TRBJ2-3	CSVGLPTDTQYF	TGCAGCGTCGGACTCCCCACAGATACGCAGTATTTT
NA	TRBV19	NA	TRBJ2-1	CASSTLQGINEQFF	TGTGCCAGTAGTACCTTACAGGGTATCAATGAGCAGTTCTTC
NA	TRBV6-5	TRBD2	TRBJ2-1	CASSYSTASGEQFF	TGTGCCAGCAGTTACTCGACGGCTAGCGGTGAGCAGTTCTTC
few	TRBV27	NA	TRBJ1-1	CASSLEGWSEAFF	TGTGCCAGCAGTTTAGAGGGCTGGTCTGAAGCTTTCTTT
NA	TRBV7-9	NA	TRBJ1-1	CASSLTDTGQGFF	TGTGCCAGCAGCTTAACTGACACAGGCCAAGGTTTCTTT
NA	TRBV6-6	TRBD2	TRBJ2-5	CASSYSTREEETQYF	TGTGCCAGCAGTTACTCTACGCGGGAGGAAGAGACCCAGTACTTC
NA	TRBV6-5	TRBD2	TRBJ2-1	CASSSSGGAWNEQFF	TGTGCCAGCAGCAGTAGCGGGGGGGCTTGGAATGAGCAGTTCTTC
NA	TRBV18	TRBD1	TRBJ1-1	CASSPGQGAMNTEAFF	TGTGCCAGCTCACCGGGACAGGGGGCCATGAACACTGAAGCTTTCTTT
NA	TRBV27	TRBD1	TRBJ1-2	CASSPDGTGGMIYGYTF	TGTGCCAGCAGCCCCGACGGGACAGGGGGAATGATTTATGGCTACACCTTC
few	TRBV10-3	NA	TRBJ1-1	CAIRIQENTEAFF	TGTGCCATCAGAATCCAGGAGAACACTGAAGCTTTCTTT
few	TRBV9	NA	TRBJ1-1	CASSGGTSMNTEAFF	TGTGCCAGCAGCGGCGGGACTTCCATGAACACTGAAGCTTTCTTT
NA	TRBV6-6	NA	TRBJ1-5	CASSTLATGNQPQHF	TGTGCCAGCAGTACCCTGGCGACCGGCAATCAGCCCCAGCATTTT
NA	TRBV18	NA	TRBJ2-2	CASSPWRFSNTGELFF	TGTGCCAGCTCACCATGGAGGTTCTCGAACACCGGGGAGCTGTTTTTT
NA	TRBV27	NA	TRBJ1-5	CASSLWRVLYSNQPQHF	TGTGCCAGCAGTTTATGGAGGGTTTTATATAGCAATCAGCCCCAGCATTTT
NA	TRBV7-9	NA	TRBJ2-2	CASSLANTYTGELFF	TGTGCCAGCAGCTTAGCGAACACCTACACCGGGGAGCTGTTTTTT
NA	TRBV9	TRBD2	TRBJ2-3	CASSSPRGRGAGDTQYF	TGTGCCAGCTCCTCTCCCCGCGGGAGAGGGGCGGGAGATACGCAGTATTTT